A selection of T cell receptor beta chains follows, all from one sample in a study of T cell changes during pregnancy in multiple sclerosis. This table comes from immunoSEQ multiplex PCR, and its TCRdb copy is limited to in-frame clones, with some not included. The sample comprises tens of thousands of clones, around 90% of which are singletons, and more than 0.7% rests with the top ten. The input for sequencing was CD4+ T cells from peripheral blood mononuclear cells, taken in the first trimester of pregnancy. These receptors all stem from a female donor with multiple sclerosis, enrolled in a pregnancy study. Each CDR3 is given with its conserved first and last residue. D genes are given only for firm matches. Clone sizes are given selectively: once, few, many, or a class where the clone is expanded.

-,TRBV7-8,-,TRBJ1-1,TGTGCCAGCAGCTTAACGGGGGGCTACACTGAAGCTTTCTTT,CASSLTGGYTEAFF
-,TRBV9,-,TRBJ1-3,TGTGCCAGCAGCGTAGCTCCAGACTCTGGAAACACCATATATTTT,CASSVAPDSGNTIYF
-,TRBV9,-,TRBJ1-2,TGTGCCAGCAGCCTAAGGACTTGGGGCTACACCTTC,CASSLRTWGYTF
TRBD2,TRBV4-3,-,TRBJ2-2,TGCGCCAGCAGCCAGTACCTAGCGGGGGGCGGAACCGGGGAGCTGTTTTTT,CASSQYLAGGGTGELFF
-,TRBV6-6,-,TRBJ1-4,TGTGCCAGCAGTTACTCAATGGGGGGACCGGGTAGGAAACTGTTTTTT,CASSYSMGGPGRKLFF
TRBD1,TRBV2,-,TRBJ1-2,TGTGCCAGCAGGTCTTGGAGGGACAGAGCTTATGGCTACACCTTC,CASRSWRDRAYGYTF
TRBD2,TRBV4-3,once,TRBJ2-1,TGCGCCAGCAGCCCACCGGGTAGCGGGGGTTACAATGAGCAGTTCTTC,CASSPPGSGGYNEQFF
TRBD2,TRBV7-8,-,TRBJ2-7,TGTGCCAGCAGTGCCGGCGGGGGTCCGATCGAGCAGTACTTC,CASSAGGGPIEQYF
-,TRBV2,-,TRBJ2-1,TGTGCCAGCAGACGATTCCTTGGGACTTCATGGTGGTTCTTC,CASRRFLGTSWWFF
-,TRBV11-2,-,TRBJ1-1,TGTGCCAGCAGCCGATTGGAGGGCACTGAAGCTTTCTTT,CASSRLEGTEAFF
-,TRBV6-5,once,TRBJ1-1,TGTGCCAGCAGTTACGGTGGGGTGGGGGGCACTGAAGCTTTCTTT,CASSYGGVGGTEAFF
-,TRBV5-1,-,TRBJ2-3,TGCGCCAGCAGCTCGGGACACACAGATACGCAGTATTTT,CASSSGHTDTQYF
-,TRBV18,-,TRBJ1-6,TGTGCCAGCTCACACGGAGGGAATAATTCACCCCTCCACTTT,CASSHGGNNSPLHF
-,TRBV12-5,-,TRBJ1-6,TGTGCTAGTGGTTTGGGAGGGCCCTATAATTCACCCCTCCACTTT,CASGLGGPYNSPLHF
TRBD1,TRBV12-5,-,TRBJ1-5,TGTGCTAGTGCCCCTACCAGAGACAGGGAGCTTAGTTTAGGTCAGCCCCAGCATTTT,CASAPTRDRELSLGQPQHF
-,TRBV30,once,TRBJ2-5,TGTGCCTGGAATCCGGACAGTATCCGGGAGACCCAGTACTTC,CAWNPDSIRETQYF
-,TRBV5-4,-,TRBJ1-3,TGTGCCAGCAGCTTTGGGGGCGTTGAAAACACCATATATTTT,CASSFGGVENTIYF
TRBD1,TRBV28,-,TRBJ2-7,TGTGCCAGCAGTACGCCCGTGGGGACAGGAGACTTC,CASSTPVGTGDF
TRBD1,TRBV5-1,-,TRBJ1-2,TGCGCCAGCAGCTCACAGGGGGCGCGGGGCTACACCTTC,CASSSQGARGYTF
-,TRBV6-1,once,TRBJ1-5,TGTGCCAGCAGCCTAGAACGTCAGGGCCATCAGCCCCAGCATTTT,CASSLERQGHQPQHF
TRBD2,TRBV6-1,-,TRBJ2-1,TGTGCCAGCAGTGGGACTAGCGGGGGGGCGAGCTCCTACAATGAGCAGTTCTTC,CASSGTSGGASSYNEQFF
-,TRBV5-1,-,TRBJ1-1,TGCGCCAGCAGCTTGGCGGAGGGGCACACTGAAGCTTTCTTT,CASSLAEGHTEAFF
-,TRBV30,-,TRBJ1-6,TGTGCCTGGAGCCGCGGGGCGAATTCACCCCTCCACTTT,CAWSRGANSPLHF
TRBD1,TRBV29-1,-,TRBJ1-1,TGCAGCGTGAGTAGGACAGGAAGGGGCACTGAAGCTTTCTTT,CSVSRTGRGTEAFF
-,TRBV7-8,-,TRBJ2-2,TGTGCCAGCAGCTTAGGACACAGGGCAGATGCGAACACCGGGGAGCTGTTTTTT,CASSLGHRADANTGELFF
-,TRBV7-3,-,TRBJ1-2,TGTGCCAGCAGCCCACAGGACAGAGTCTATGGCTACACCTTC,CASSPQDRVYGYTF
TRBD1,TRBV2,few,TRBJ2-7,TGTGCCAGCCTGGGACAGAACTCCTACGAGCAGTACTTC,CASLGQNSYEQYF
-,TRBV6-1,-,TRBJ1-2,TGTGCCATCACCCCAGGTCGGGGGGCCTATGGCTACACCTTC,CAITPGRGAYGYTF
TRBD2,TRBV5-4,-,TRBJ2-1,TGTGCCGGATCTGGCGGGGGGGAGGGGTCTTATGAGCAGTTCTTC,CAGSGGGEGSYEQFF
-,TRBV19,-,TRBJ2-6,TGTGCCAGTAGTATATCTAATTGGGCATCTGGGGCCAACGTCCTGACTTTC,CASSISNWASGANVLTF
TRBD1,TRBV4-1,-,TRBJ2-3,TGCGCCAGCAGCCAGGACAAAACAGGGGCAGGGGATACGCAGTATTTT,CASSQDKTGAGDTQYF
-,TRBV5-1,-,TRBJ1-1,TGCGCCAGCAGCTTGATCGACGGAGCCACTGAAGCTTTCTTT,CASSLIDGATEAFF